These 9 T cell receptor beta chains originate from one sample sequenced in a study of T cell responses to AZD1222 COVID-19 vaccine. TCRdb's table, derived via immunoSEQ multiplex PCR, lists solely in-frame clones and lacks some. The data show roughly 81,000 clones, over 70% seen once. The sequenced sample was peripheral blood, obtained on day 0 of AZD1222 vaccination. These receptor sequences come from an adult in good health.

The gene calls are TRBV5-1 and TRBJ1-4; no reliable D call. Trimming left V 2 bases short and J 5 bases short, with 16 bases between. The CDR3 has 16 amino acids. The germline gives CDR1 SGHRS, CDR2 YFSETQ. Here the CDR3 DNA reads TGCGCCAGCAGCTTAGGGTCCAGTACCCGCAATGAAAAACTGTTTTTT. Protein product: CASSLGSSTRNEKLFF.

This chain uses TRBV25-1 with TRBJ1-1; tentatively, D is TRBD1 (5 bases). Trimming left V 7 bases short and J 7 bases short, with 10 bases between. CDR1 and CDR2 from the germline V gene are MGHDK and SYGVNS. This CDR3 is built from 11 residues. The CDR3: CASMGGFEAFF. The CDR3 nucleotides are TGTGCCAGCATGGGGGGGTTTGAAGCTTTCTTT.

This rearrangement joins TRBV27 to TRBJ1-1, with 11 bases lining up with TRBD1. The CDR3 consists of 15 residues. J gave up 3 bases and V 6 bases, and 6 bases lay outside the gene matches. Germline-derived CDR1 and CDR2 are MNHEY and SMNVEV (reference sequence). For the CDR3, the DNA is TGTGCCAGCAGAGGAATGGGACAGGGGGACACTGAAGCTTTCTTT. As protein: CASRGMGQGDTEAFF.

This chain links TRBV7-9 with TRBJ1-1, with D maybe TRBD1 (5 bases). V shed 5 bases and J shed 1 base, with 11 bases lying between them. Germline V gene data show CDR1 as SEHNR and CDR2 as FQNEAQ (reference sequence). The CDR3 runs 14 residues. The CDR3 nucleotides read TGTGCCAGCAGCCGAGGGGCCGGGAACACTGAAGCTTTCTTT. Its protein is CASSRGAGNTEAFF. Full variable domain (remainder filled in from reference TRBV7-9 and TRBJ1-1): DTGVSQNPRHKITKRGQNVTFRCDPISEHNRLYWYRQTLGQGPEFLTYFQNEAQLEKSRLLSDRFSAERPKGSFSTLEIQRTEQGDSAMYLCASSRGAGNTEAFFGQGTRLTVV.

The rearrangement joins TRBV4-1 to TRBJ1-2; D uncertain. This CDR3 has 14 amino acids. The germline V and J ends were trimmed by 4 bases and 4 bases, with 13 bases remaining between them. Looked up from germline, CDR1 is MGHRA and CDR2 is YSYEKL. This CDR3 reads CASSPRQELYGYTF. The CDR3 region has the DNA TGCGCCAGCAGCCCCCGGCAGGAGCTCTATGGCTACACCTTC.

The V call is TRBV5-1, the J call TRBJ2-1, with 8 bases identical to TRBD1. Germline CDR1 is SGHRS and CDR2 is YFSETQ. This CDR3 is built from 13 residues. J gave up 4 bases and V 4 bases, and 1 base lay outside the gene matches. CDR3 coding DNA: TGCGCCAGCAGCCGGGACAGGTACAATGAGCAGTTCTTC. It specifies CASSRDRYNEQFF.

The chain couples TRBV19 to TRBJ2-2; 7 positions agree with TRBD1. The CDR3 has 15 residues. After removal of 8 bases from V and 5 bases from J, the junction contained 11 bases not matched to a gene. Germline CDR1 is LNHDA and CDR2 is SQIVND (reference sequence). CDR3 in amino acids: CASFSTGQQTGELFF. Here the CDR3 DNA reads TGTGCCAGTTTCTCGACGGGACAGCAAACCGGGGAGCTGTTTTTT.

V gene TRBV20-1 combines with J gene TRBJ2-1; D is unclear. Germline CDR1 is DFQATT and CDR2 is SNEGSKA (reference sequence). V was cut by 7 bases and J by 3 bases, with 7 bases left in between. This CDR3 has 11 amino acids. The CDR3 here is CSGTYYNEQFF. DNA of the CDR3: TGCAGTGGTACATACTACAATGAGCAGTTCTTC.

The sample holds one count of this clone. The J gene is TRBJ2-5, the V gene TRBV15, with TRBD1 matching 8 bases. Per germline, CDR1 LNHNV and CDR2 YYDKDF (reference sequence). V trimming: 6 bases; J trimming: 2 bases; junction bases outside the gene matches: 8. The CDR3 totals 15 residues. CDR3: CATRPWTGTQETQYF. CDR3 DNA: TGTGCCACCAGACCTTGGACAGGGACTCAAGAGACCCAGTACTTC.